This T cell receptor beta chain derives from a study of blood T cell repertoires in COVID-19. Across the study: Samples of COVID-19 (acute and convalescent) were obtained from the United States, Italy and Spain. T cells, B-cell-depleted T cells, or PBMCs supplied cDNA or gDNA.

In the original processing: Nucleated cell counts were estimated from reference gene primer amplification. Sequencing used immunoSEQ multiplex PCR; TCRdb keeps in-frame clones, though not all of them. V, J and clone size are those of that table, while D and trimming were read from the DNA. The table lists 100,000 or so clones, less than 80% of them singletons. By sample fraction, this clone is medium-sized. The CDR3 covers 15 residues. V shed 4 bases and J 2 bases; nucleotides not matched to a gene: 7. The germline gives CDR1 SGHVS, CDR2 FNYEAQ. Input material: peripheral blood. The clonotype comes from a man between 65 and 79 years old with active or convalescent COVID-19. This sequence joins TRBV7-6 and TRBJ2-5; 7 bases fit TRBD2. The CDR3 sequence: CASSSTSYKQETQYF. In DNA form, the CDR3 reads TGTGCCAGCAGCTCGACTAGCTATAAGCAAGAGACCCAGTACTTC.